This TCR beta chain was sequenced for a study of T-cell memory formation after mild COVID-19. About the research overall: Clusters of TCRs were largely donor specific. Findings and caveats of the study: Pre-infection memory contained some responding clones, which suggested that cross-reactive memory had joined. CD4+ contracting clones lay mainly in CM and EM, CD8+ ones in EMRA.

It was 5'RACE with constant-segment primers that produced the TCR alpha and TCR beta cDNA libraries, which carried sample barcodes and UMIs. TCRdb itself ran the 5' RACE reads through MiXCR, one entry per CDR3 protein. The sample contains 250,000 to 300,000 distinct CDR3 sequences, around 15% of which appear only once. The length of the CDR3 is 12 residues. V dropped 3 bases and J dropped 5 bases, with 6 bases sitting between them. Germline-derived CDR1 and CDR2 are LGHNT and FRNRAP. Notes on this clonotype: Its target is unknown.

The chain is built from TRBV12-5 and TRBJ2-3; D unclear. This receptor was obtained from a man aged 18 to 29 who had mild COVID-19 (a few samples of this study predate the infection). Cell type and time point are not known. Input material: PBMCs or a T cell subset sorted from them (not recorded which). The CDR3 here is CASGFVRDTQYF. The CDR3, as DNA: TGTGCTAGTGGTTTCGTAAGAGATACGCAGTATTTT. The full variable domain, rest sourced from reference TRBV12-5 and TRBJ2-3, is DARVTQTPRHKVTEMGQEVTMRCQPILGHNTVFWYRQTMMQGLELLAYFRNRAPLDDSGMPKDRFSAEMPDATLATLKIQPSEPRDSAVYFCASGFVRDTQYFGPGTRLTVL.